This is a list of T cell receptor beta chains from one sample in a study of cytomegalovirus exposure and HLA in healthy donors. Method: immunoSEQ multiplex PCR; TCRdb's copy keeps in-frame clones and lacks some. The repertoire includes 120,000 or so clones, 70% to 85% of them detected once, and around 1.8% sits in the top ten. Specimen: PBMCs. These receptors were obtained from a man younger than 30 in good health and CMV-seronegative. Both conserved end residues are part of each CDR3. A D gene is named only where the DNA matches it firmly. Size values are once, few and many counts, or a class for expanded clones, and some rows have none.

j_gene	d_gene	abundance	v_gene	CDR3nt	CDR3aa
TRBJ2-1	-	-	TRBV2	TGTGCCAGCCTGGGACATGGACTCAACAATGAGCAGTTCTTC	CASLGHGLNNEQFF
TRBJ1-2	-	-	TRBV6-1	TGTGCCAGCACCTACTCGGGGGCTAACTATGGCTACACCTTC	CASTYSGANYGYTF
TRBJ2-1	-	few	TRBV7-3	TGTGCCAGCAGCTTAACGACTGGATCCTACAATGAGCAGTTCTTC	CASSLTTGSYNEQFF
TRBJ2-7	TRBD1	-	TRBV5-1	TGCGCCAGCAGCGTGGACAGGGCTCGCGAGCAGTACTTC	CASSVDRAREQYF
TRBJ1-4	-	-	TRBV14	TGTGCCAGCAGCCAGATCGGTTCGGGTTTCTCTAATGAAAAACTGTTTTTT	CASSQIGSGFSNEKLFF
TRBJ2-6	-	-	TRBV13	TGTGCCAGCAGCCCAAGGGGTACTGGGGCCAACGTCCTGACTTTC	CASSPRGTGANVLTF
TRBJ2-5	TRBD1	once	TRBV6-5	TGTGCCAGCAAACGGACAGGGTTGGGGGAGACCCAGTACTTC	CASKRTGLGETQYF
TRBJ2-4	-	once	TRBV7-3	TGTGCCAGCAGCGAAAATAGCCCTTGGACTGAAAACATTCAGTACTTC	CASSENSPWTENIQYF
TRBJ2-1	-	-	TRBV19	TGTGCCAGTAGTTGGGCAGGGGTCAATGAGCAGTTCTTC	CASSWAGVNEQFF
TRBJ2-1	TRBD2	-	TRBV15	TGTGCCACCAGCAGAAAACTAGCGGGGGCGTACAATGAGCAGTTCTTC	CATSRKLAGAYNEQFF
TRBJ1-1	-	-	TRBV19	TGTGCCACCGAACCTGGACAGACTTTGAACACTGAAGCTTTCTTT	CATEPGQTLNTEAFF
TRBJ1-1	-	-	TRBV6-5	TGTGCCAGCAGTTACTCGAAAGGTTTGAGGGCCACTGAAGCTTTCTTT	CASSYSKGLRATEAFF
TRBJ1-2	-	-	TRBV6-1	TGTGCCAGCAGTTTTGCAGGGTTGGGCGGCTACACCTTC	CASSFAGLGGYTF
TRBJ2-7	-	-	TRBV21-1	TGTGCCAGCAGCCCCAGACAGGGGGCGGACGAGCAGTACTTC	CASSPRQGADEQYF
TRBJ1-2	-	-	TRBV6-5	TGTGCCAGCACCAACCGCCCGGGGGGAGGCTATGGCTACACCTTC	CASTNRPGGGYGYTF
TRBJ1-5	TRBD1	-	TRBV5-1	TGCGCCAGCAGCTTGGAGACAGGGAGTCAGCCCCAGCATTTT	CASSLETGSQPQHF
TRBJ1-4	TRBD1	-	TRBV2	TGTGCCAGCAGCTGGGACAGGGAGAATGAAAAACTGTTTTTT	CASSWDRENEKLFF
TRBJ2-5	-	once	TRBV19	TGTGCCAGTAGTACGAACCGCGGGGAGACCCAGTACTTC	CASSTNRGETQYF
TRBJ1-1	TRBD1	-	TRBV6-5	TGTGCCAGCAGTTACTGGACAGGGCGACGGAGTAGTGAAGCTTTCTTT	CASSYWTGRRSSEAFF
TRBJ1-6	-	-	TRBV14	TGTGCCAGCAGCCAACTGGCATTAGGGAGGTCACCCCTCCACTTT	CASSQLALGRSPLHF
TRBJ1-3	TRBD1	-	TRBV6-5	TGTGCCAGCAGTAGGGGACAGAGAAGAAACACCATATATTTT	CASSRGQRRNTIYF
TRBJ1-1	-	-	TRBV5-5	TGTGCCAGCAGTCCGGACAGAGAAGCTTTCTTT	CASSPDREAFF
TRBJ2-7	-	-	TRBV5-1	TGCGCCAGCAGCCTTGGACAGTCCAGCTCCTACGAGCAGTACTTC	CASSLGQSSSYEQYF
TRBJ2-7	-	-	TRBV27	TGTGCCAGCAGCCCCTCGACAGTAAATTCCTACGAGCAGTACTTC	CASSPSTVNSYEQYF
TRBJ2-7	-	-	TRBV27	TGTGCCAGCAGTCGGGGGATAGGGGAGCAGTACTTC	CASSRGIGEQYF
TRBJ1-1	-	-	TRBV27	TGTGCCAGCAGGGCTTCAGGGAACACTGAAGCTTTCTTT	CASRASGNTEAFF
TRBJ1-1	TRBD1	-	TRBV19	TGTGCCAGTAGTAGGGGGACAGTGGGGTTTGAAGCTTTCTTT	CASSRGTVGFEAFF
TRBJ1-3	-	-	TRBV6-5	TGTGCCAGCAGTTTCAATCCAGGGTTTACTGGAAACACCATATATTTT	CASSFNPGFTGNTIYF
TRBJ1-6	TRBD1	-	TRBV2	TGTGCCAGCAGCCGGGACAGGGGCTATAATTCACCCCTCCACTTT	CASSRDRGYNSPLHF